This T cell receptor (beta chain) was captured by sequencing in a study of CD8+CD57+ T cells in acquired aplastic anemia. Study-wide background: Sorted CD4+ and CD8+ cell DNA averaged 3.2 ug. Findings of the study overall: Levels of CD8+ Simpson's diversity were not significantly distinct in patients versus controls.

Trimming removed 4 bases from V and 2 bases from J, with 17 bases in between. The CDR3 covers 16 residues. Per germline, CDR1 MGHRA and CDR2 YSYEKL. Selection for sequencing was limited to patients who had shown CD8+CD57+ cell expansion by flow cytometry. A severe acquired aplastic anemia diagnosis applied to all patients. As concerns this clonotype: What it recognizes is unknown.

Genomic DNA was employed as the template in profiling TCR beta VDJ and CDR3. TCRdb re-analysed the reads in MiXCR, keeping a single row per CDR3 protein. The table lists around 200,000 distinct CDR3 sequences, roughly 53% of them singletons. The source is a human donor with aplastic anemia. The sample taken for sequencing was sorted CD4+, CD8+, or CD8+CD57+ T cells (not recorded which) from PBMCs. The V call is TRBV4-1, the J call TRBJ1-2; TRBD1 might be the D (6 bases). Written as DNA, the CDR3 is TGCGCCAGCAGCCCGGGACACCTATTAATAAACTATGGCTACACCTTC. This gives the protein CASSPGHLLINYGYTF.